One sample yielded the 13 T cell receptor beta chains listed below, sequenced in a study of OX40 agonist ivuxolimab in advanced cancers. Sequenced by immunoSEQ multiplex PCR; TCRdb stores in-frame clones only, minus some. The sample includes about 24,000 clones, 80% to 90% seen only once; the top ten take approximately 40%. The material was CD4+ or CD8+ T cells sorted from blood, obtained in a trial of the OX40 agonist ivuxolimab. The origin of the receptors is an adult with an advanced solid tumor such as melanoma, head and neck, liver or kidney cancer.

The chain joins TRBV7-8 to TRBJ1-2; the D gene is possibly TRBD1 (5 bases). The CDR3 has 14 amino acids. Trimming shortened V by 5 bases and J by 4 bases, and 14 bases separated the two germline ends. Germline loops: CDR1 SGHVS, CDR2 FQNEAQ. The CDR3 DNA follows: TGTGCCAGCAGCCCAGCCGGGGCCGGCTATGGCTACACCTTC. Translation gives CASSPAGAGYGYTF.

The V gene is TRBV7-9, the J gene TRBJ1-1, with D maybe TRBD1 (5 bases). V was shortened by 1 base and J by 11 bases, with 17 bases between the two germline ends. CDR1 SEHNR and CDR2 FQNEAQ come from the germline V gene (reference sequence). There are 14 residues in the CDR3. CDR3 region: CASSLDGARASAFF. In nucleotides, the CDR3 is TGTGCCAGCAGCTTAGACGGGGCTCGGGCTTCGGCTTTCTTT.

Only one count was recorded for this clone. The chain recombines TRBV27 with TRBJ2-2; D could derive from TRBD1 or TRBD2 (5 bases each). With 5 bases removed from V and 6 bases from J, the gap between germline ends came to 16 bases. Germline values: CDR1 MNHEY, CDR2 SMNVEV (reference sequence). CDR3 length equals 15 residues. The DNA for the CDR3 is TGTGCCAGCAGTCCGGCTCGGGGCCCCTCCGGGGAGCTGTTTTTT. Translation: CASSPARGPSGELFF.

The rearrangement joins TRBV30 to TRBJ1-1, with D unclear. Per the germline V gene, CDR1 is GTSNPN and CDR2 is SVGIG (reference sequence). The germline V and J ends were trimmed by 0 bases and 0 bases, with 8 bases remaining between them. There are 14 residues in the CDR3. CDR3 protein: CAWSVQDLNTEAFF. In DNA form, the CDR3 reads TGTGCCTGGAGTGTCCAGGACCTGAACACTGAAGCTTTCTTT. Full variable domain (remainder filled in from reference TRBV30 and TRBJ1-1): SQTIHQWPATLVQPVGSPLSLECTVEGTSNPNLYWYRQAAGRGLQLLFYSVGIGQISSEVPQNLSASRPQDRQFILSSKKLLLSDSGFYLCAWSVQDLNTEAFFGQGTRLTVV.

V usage is TRBV7-2 and J usage is TRBJ2-2; D unresolved. The V gene lost 2 bases and the J gene lost 5 bases, with 3 bases spanning the gap. Germline V gene lookup returns CDR1 SGHTA and CDR2 FQGNSA. The CDR3 spans 12 residues. The CDR3 DNA reads as TGTGCCAGCAGCTTAACAACCGGGGAGCTGTTTTTT. It specifies CASSLTTGELFF.

This clone was counted a single time. Other nucleotide sequences from this sample produce the same CDR3. V is TRBV27 and J is TRBJ2-1; tentative D call: TRBD1 (5 bases). Germline-derived CDR1 and CDR2 are MNHEY and SMNVEV (reference sequence). The V and J ends lost 5 bases and 6 bases respectively, with 11 bases between them. The CDR3 has 13 amino acids. The CDR3 sequence is CASSLQGPNEQFF. In DNA form, the CDR3 reads TGTGCCAGCAGTCTTCAGGGCCCCAATGAGCAGTTCTTC.

This clone appeared once. V is TRBV4-1 and J is TRBJ2-5; D is perhaps TRBD2 (6 bases). This CDR3 spans 16 amino acids. V was clipped by 0 bases and J by 2 bases, with 13 bases between them. In germline, CDR1 is MGHRA, CDR2 YSYEKL. The DNA for the CDR3 is TGCGCCAGCAGCCAAGATTACAGCGGGCTACAAGAGACCCAGTACTTC. Translated: CASSQDYSGLQETQYF.

The chain uses TRBV6-5 and TRBJ2-2; D ambiguous. This CDR3 has 13 amino acids. V was cut by 6 bases and J by 3 bases, with 8 bases left in between. The germline CDR1 and CDR2 sequences are MNHEY and SVGAGI. Here the CDR3 reads CASSRQDTGELFF. CDR3 sequence (DNA): TGTGCCAGCAGCAGACAAGACACCGGGGAGCTGTTTTTT.

This clone was detected only once. The chain uses TRBV6-5 and TRBJ1-1; 7 positions agree with TRBD1. This CDR3 comprises 14 residues. V was pared by 7 bases and J by 4 bases, with 9 bases of the junction left unmatched. The germline CDR1 and CDR2 sequences are MNHEY and SVGAGI. This chain's CDR3 is CASNRQGLATEAFF. The CDR3 coding sequence is TGTGCCAGCAATCGACAGGGTTTGGCCACTGAAGCTTTCTTT.

The chain uses TRBV30 and TRBJ1-5; 9 bases are a match to TRBD1. This CDR3 is 15 amino acids long. The junction had 7 bases not matched to a gene; V was cut back by 2 bases and J by 5 bases. Germline values: CDR1 GTSNPN, CDR2 SVGIG (reference sequence). The CDR3, as DNA: TGTGCCTGGAGTCCGGGACAGGGCGGCGATCAGCCCCAGCATTTT. It specifies CAWSPGQGGDQPQHF.

The chain is built from TRBV7-8 and TRBJ2-1; the match to TRBD1 covers 7 bases. Losses at the gene ends were 3 bases for V and 8 bases for J; bases not matched to a gene: 7. Germline-derived CDR1 and CDR2 are SGHVS and FQNEAQ. CDR3 length: 14 amino acids. CDR3 residues: CASSFRQGPYEQFF. DNA for the CDR3: TGTGCCAGCAGCTTTCGACAGGGCCCCTATGAGCAGTTCTTC.

The rearrangement uses TRBV27 and TRBJ2-7, with TRBD1 as a possible D gene (5 bases). V was clipped by 5 bases and J by 3 bases, with 11 bases between them. CDR3 length: 13 amino acids. CDR1 MNHEY and CDR2 SMNVEV come from the germline V gene (reference sequence). CDR3 loop: CASSLGDLYEQYF. CDR3 nucleotides: TGTGCCAGCAGTCTAGGGGATCTCTACGAGCAGTACTTC.

The DNA of the CDR3 is TGTGCCAGCAGCTGGGGGAGGGGCAATGAGCAGTTCTTC. Protein: CASSWGRGNEQFF. V usage is TRBV11-2 and J usage is TRBJ2-1; 7 positions match TRBD2. Trimming removed 4 bases from V and 6 bases from J; junction bases left unmatched: 3. CDR3 length: 13 residues. Germline CDR1 reads SGHAT; CDR2 reads FQNNGV.